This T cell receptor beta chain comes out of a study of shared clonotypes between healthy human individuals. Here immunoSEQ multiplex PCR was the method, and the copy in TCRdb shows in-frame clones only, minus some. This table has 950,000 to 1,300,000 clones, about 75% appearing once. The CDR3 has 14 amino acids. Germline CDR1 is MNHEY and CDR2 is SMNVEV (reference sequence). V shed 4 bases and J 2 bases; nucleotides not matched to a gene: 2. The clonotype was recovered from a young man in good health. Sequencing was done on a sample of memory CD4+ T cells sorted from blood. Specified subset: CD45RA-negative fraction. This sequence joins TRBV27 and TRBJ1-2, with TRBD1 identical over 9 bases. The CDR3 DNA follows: TGTGCCAGCAGTTCTGGACAGGGGAACTATGGCTACACCTTC. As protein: CASSSGQGNYGYTF.